These 3 T cell receptor beta chains were sequenced from one sample in a study of CD8 T cells in Susac syndrome. The authors reverse transcribed roughly 0.5 to 1 ug RNA with random hexamers. Using its own MiXCR run on the immunoSEQ multiplex PCR reads, TCRdb lists one record per CDR3 protein. The table records approximately 120,000 distinct CDR3 sequences, about 94% of them present only once. Specimen: CD8+ T cells from PBMCs. These receptor sequences come from a human donor with Susac syndrome.

CDR3 sequence: CASSLERQPIRYTF. CDR3 nucleotide sequence: TGTGCCAGCAGCTTGGAGCGGCAACCAATTCGCTACACCTTC. J is TRBJ1-2 and V is TRBV5-6, with D uncertain. The germline V and J ends were trimmed by 0 bases and 9 bases, with 15 bases remaining between them. The germline V gene has CDR1 SGHDT and CDR2 YYEEEE. CDR3 length: 14 residues.

The chain recombines TRBV4-1 with TRBJ2-3; 8 nucleotides match TRBD2. Germline assignment: CDR1 MGHRA and CDR2 YSYEKL. The length of the CDR3 is 17 residues. V gave up 0 bases and J gave up 0 bases; unmatched junction bases: 5. The CDR3: CASSQEESGSSTDTQYF. The CDR3 nucleotides read TGCGCCAGCAGCCAAGAAGAGAGCGGGAGTAGCACAGATACGCAGTATTTT.

This chain joins TRBV7-9 and TRBJ2-3; 7 bases agree with TRBD2. This CDR3 spans 16 amino acids. J lost 6 bases, V lost 0 bases, and 9 bases had no gene match. Germline assignment: CDR1 SEHNR and CDR2 FQNEAQ (reference sequence). The CDR3 protein is CASSLAGSGIADTQYF. In nucleotides, the CDR3 is TGTGCCAGCAGCTTAGCGGGAAGCGGGATCGCGGATACGCAGTATTTT.